This T cell receptor beta chain was recorded in a study of blood T cell repertoires in COVID-19. Overall study: The cDNA or gDNA used as material had been derived from T cells, B-cell-depleted T cells, or PBMCs.

Living in 24 US areas, the participants were between roughly 18 and 90 years of age. Membership in each cohort depended on participant-reported clinical history. Cohort 3 recovery required two negative PCRs, clearance, or symptom resolution. Germline assignment: CDR1 SGHAT and CDR2 FQNNGV. The V segment lost 1 base and the J segment 2 bases; nucleotides outside the gene matches: 16. There are 19 residues in the CDR3. Clones were sequenced by immunoSEQ multiplex PCR, and TCRdb holds only the in-frame ones, with some missing. This table holds more than 150,000 clones, 87% found once. The TCR comes from a woman between 45 and 65 years old who had recovered from COVID-19. Input material: PBMCs or T cells enriched from blood (not recorded which). The V gene is TRBV11-2, the J gene TRBJ2-7; 8 nucleotides line up with TRBD1. CDR3 DNA: TGTGCCAGCAGCTTAGGGGAATACCGGGACAGGCCGTTAACCTACGAGCAGTACTTC. It translates to CASSLGEYRDRPLTYEQYF.